This T cell receptor beta chain originates from a study of blood T cells in healthy people across ages. Study-level results: Bulk PBMC profiling left naive and antigen-experienced comparisons inconclusive. It was held that diversity estimates obtained from one million T cells represented underestimates.

Notes on this clonotype: As yet, its antigen is unknown.

The use of a sample-barcoded 5' primer and a J-beta primer mix characterized a second PCR of about 6 to 11 cycles. The template-switch adaptor was a 5' adaptor with 12 random nucleotides. It tagged each cDNA molecule. TCRdb re-called the 5' RACE reads with MiXCR, one entry per CDR3 protein. The table includes almost 1 million distinct CDR3 sequences, approximately 50% detected once. A minimum of 6 micrograms of total RNA was extracted per sample. The germline gives CDR1 SEHNR, CDR2 FQNEAQ (reference sequence). The V gene end was trimmed by 5 bases and the J gene end by 3 bases; junction bases not matched to a gene: 4. The CDR3 is 13 residues long.

The TCR was taken from a woman aged 55 to 70 in good health. The sequenced sample was blood. V is TRBV7-9 and J is TRBJ2-7; 7 positions agree with TRBD1. The CDR3 bases are TGTGCCAGCAGCACCACAGGGGTCTACGAGCAGTACTTC. Residues: CASSTTGVYEQYF.